The entry below describes one TCR beta chain. Antigen: not known. This specimen belongs to a study of Ad26.COV2.S vaccination and SARS-CoV-2 variants. Points from the study as a whole: Total T cell responses, in the TCR breadth and depth analyses, may have been underestimated. Vaccine and placebo recipients had similar non-spike TCR breadth.

V was pared by 6 bases and J by 7 bases, with 15 bases between. This CDR3 has 13 residues. This sample's treatment: 19 received Ad26.COV2.S at low or high dose, single or two shots; several received placebo; per-sample allocation not given. Collection of samples fell on day 63 after the first vaccine or placebo injection. An adult donor aged 18-55 years was enrolled in Boston. Expression of Wuhan-strain SARS-CoV-2 spike came from the Ad26 vector that formed the vaccine. Assay: immunoSEQ multiplex PCR; the TCRdb copy retains only in-frame clones and omits some. The sample consists of 450,000 to 550,000 clones, approximately 89% of them appearing once.

Material: peripheral blood, obtained in a trial of Ad26.COV2.S vaccine versus placebo. The chain has TRBV12-3 or TRBV12-4 and TRBJ1-2; D call uncertain. This clonotype originated in a person aged 18-60 years who received the Ad26.COV2.S COVID-19 vaccine or a placebo. In nucleotides, the CDR3 is TGTGCCAGCAGCACAAAACAAGGATCTGGCTACACCTTC. Its translation is CASSTKQGSGYTF.